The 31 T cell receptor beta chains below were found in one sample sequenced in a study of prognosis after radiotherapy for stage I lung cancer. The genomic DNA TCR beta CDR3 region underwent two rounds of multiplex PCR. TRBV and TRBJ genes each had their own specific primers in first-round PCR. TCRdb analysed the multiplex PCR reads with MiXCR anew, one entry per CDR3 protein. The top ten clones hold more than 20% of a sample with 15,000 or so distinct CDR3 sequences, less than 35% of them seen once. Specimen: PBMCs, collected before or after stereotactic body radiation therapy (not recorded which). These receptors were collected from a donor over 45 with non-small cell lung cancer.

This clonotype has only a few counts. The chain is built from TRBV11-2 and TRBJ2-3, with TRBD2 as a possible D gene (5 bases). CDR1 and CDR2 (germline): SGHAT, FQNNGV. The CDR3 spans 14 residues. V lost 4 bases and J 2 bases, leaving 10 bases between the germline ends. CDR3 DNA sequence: TGTGCCAGCAGCTCACCGGGGATCACAGATACGCAGTATTTT. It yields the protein CASSSPGITDTQYF.

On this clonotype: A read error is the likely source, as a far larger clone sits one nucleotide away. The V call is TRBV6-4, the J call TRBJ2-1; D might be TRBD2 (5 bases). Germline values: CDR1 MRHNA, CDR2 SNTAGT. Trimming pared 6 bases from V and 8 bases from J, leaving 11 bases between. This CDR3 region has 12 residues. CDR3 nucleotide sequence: TGTGCCAGCAGCACCGGGGTACATGAGCAGTTCTTC. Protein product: CASSTGVHEQFF.

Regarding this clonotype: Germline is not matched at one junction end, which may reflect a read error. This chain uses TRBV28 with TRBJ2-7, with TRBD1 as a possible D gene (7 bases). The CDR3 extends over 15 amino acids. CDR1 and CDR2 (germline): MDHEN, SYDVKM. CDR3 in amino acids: CACSSSGGNSYEQYF. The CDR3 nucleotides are TGTGCCTGCAGTTCGTCAGGGGGGAACTCCTACGAGCAGTACTTC. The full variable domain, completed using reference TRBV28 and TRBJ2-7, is DVKVTQSSRYLVKRTGEKVFLECVQDMDHENMFWYRQDPGLGLRLIYFSYDVKMKEKGDIPEGYSVSREKKERFSLILESASTNQTSMYLCACSSSGGNSYEQYFGPGTRLTVT.

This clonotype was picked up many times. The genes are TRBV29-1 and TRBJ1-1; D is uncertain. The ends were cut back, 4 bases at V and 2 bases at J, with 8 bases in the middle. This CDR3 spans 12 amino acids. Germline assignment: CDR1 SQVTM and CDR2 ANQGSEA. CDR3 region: CSVVGENTEAFF. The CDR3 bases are TGCAGCGTTGTCGGGGAAAACACTGAAGCTTTCTTT. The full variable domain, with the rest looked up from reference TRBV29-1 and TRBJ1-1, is SAVISQKPSRDICQRGTSLTIQCQVDSQVTMMFWYRQQPGQSLTLIATANQGSEATYESGFVIDKFPISRPNLTFSTLTVSNMSPEDSSIYLCSVVGENTEAFFGQGTRLTVV.

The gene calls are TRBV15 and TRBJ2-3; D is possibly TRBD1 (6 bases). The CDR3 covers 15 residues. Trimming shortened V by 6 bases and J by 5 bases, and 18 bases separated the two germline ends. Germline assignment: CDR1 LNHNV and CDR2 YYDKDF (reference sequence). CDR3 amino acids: CATRPYRVSGDTQYF. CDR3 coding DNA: TGTGCCACCAGGCCATACAGGGTCTCAGGAGATACGCAGTATTTT.

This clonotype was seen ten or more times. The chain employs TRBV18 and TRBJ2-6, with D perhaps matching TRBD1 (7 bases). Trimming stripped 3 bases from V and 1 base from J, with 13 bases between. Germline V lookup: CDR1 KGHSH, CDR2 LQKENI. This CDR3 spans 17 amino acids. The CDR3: CASSPSQGGSGANVLTF. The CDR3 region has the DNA TGTGCCAGCTCACCGTCCCAGGGGGGTTCTGGGGCCAACGTCCTGACTTTC.

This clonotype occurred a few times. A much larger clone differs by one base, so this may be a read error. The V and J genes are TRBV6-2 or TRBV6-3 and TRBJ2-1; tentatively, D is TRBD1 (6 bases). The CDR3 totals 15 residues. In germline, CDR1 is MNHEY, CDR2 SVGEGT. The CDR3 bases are TGTGCCAGCAGTTACAGGGGGTTCTCTTGCAATGAGCAGCTCTTC. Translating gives CASSYRGFSCNEQLF.

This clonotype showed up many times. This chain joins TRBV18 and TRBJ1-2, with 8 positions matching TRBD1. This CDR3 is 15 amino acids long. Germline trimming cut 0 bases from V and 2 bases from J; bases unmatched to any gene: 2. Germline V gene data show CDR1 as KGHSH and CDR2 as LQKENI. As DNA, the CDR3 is TGTGCCAGCTCACCACCGGCAGGGGGCAACTATGGCTACACCTTC. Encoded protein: CASSPPAGGNYGYTF.

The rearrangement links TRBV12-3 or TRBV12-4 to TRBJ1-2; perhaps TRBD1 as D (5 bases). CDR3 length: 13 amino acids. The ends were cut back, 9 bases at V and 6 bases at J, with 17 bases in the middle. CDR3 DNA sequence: TGTGCCAGTTTCGACAGACTCGGGGATGGCTACACCTTC. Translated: CASFDRLGDGYTF.

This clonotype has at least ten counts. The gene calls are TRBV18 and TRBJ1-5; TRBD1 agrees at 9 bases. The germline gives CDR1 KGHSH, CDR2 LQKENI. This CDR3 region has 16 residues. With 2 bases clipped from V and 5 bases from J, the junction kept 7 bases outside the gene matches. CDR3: CASSPMLTGGDQPQHF. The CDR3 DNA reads TGTGCCAGCTCACCAATGTTAACAGGGGGCGATCAGCCCCAGCATTTT.

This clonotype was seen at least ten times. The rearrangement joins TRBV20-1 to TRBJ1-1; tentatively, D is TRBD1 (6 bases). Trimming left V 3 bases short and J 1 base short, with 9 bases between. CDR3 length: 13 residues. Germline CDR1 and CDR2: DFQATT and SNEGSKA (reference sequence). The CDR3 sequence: CSARKDRNTEAFF. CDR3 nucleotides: TGCAGTGCTAGGAAGGACAGGAACACTGAAGCTTTCTTT.

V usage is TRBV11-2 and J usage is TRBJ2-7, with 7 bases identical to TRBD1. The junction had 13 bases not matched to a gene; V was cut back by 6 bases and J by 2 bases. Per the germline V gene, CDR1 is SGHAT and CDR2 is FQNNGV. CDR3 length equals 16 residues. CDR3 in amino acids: CASRSTGQVTPYEQYF. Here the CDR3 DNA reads TGTGCCAGCAGATCCACCGGACAGGTGACCCCCTACGAGCAGTACTTC. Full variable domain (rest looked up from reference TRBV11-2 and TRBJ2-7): EAGVAQSPRYKIIEKRQSVAFWCNPISGHATLYWYQQILGQGPKLLIQFQNNGVVDDSQLPKDRFSAERLKGVDSTLKIQPAKLEDSAVYLCASRSTGQVTPYEQYFGPGTRLTVT.

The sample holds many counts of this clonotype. The CDR3 coding sequence is TGTGCCAGCAGTTTGACAGGGACCTACGAGCAGTACTTC. Its translation is CASSLTGTYEQYF. The chain couples TRBV6-2 or TRBV6-3 to TRBJ2-7; TRBD1 aligns across 7 bases. Germline CDR1 is MNHEY and CDR2 is SVGEGT. The CDR3 runs 13 residues. Trimming took 4 bases from V and 2 from J; bases not matched to a gene: 2.

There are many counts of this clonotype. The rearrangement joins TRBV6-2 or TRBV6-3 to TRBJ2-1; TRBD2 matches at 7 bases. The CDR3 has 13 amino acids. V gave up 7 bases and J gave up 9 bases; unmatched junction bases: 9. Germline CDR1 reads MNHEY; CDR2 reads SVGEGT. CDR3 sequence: CASKSSGVGEQFF. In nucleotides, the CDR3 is TGTGCCAGCAAGTCTAGCGGTGTAGGTGAGCAGTTCTTC.

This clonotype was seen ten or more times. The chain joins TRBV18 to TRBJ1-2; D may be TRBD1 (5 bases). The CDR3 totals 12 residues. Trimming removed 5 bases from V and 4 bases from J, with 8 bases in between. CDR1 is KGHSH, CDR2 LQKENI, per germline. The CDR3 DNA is TGTGCCAGCTCATCAGGGACCTATGGCTACACCTTC. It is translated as CASSSGTYGYTF.

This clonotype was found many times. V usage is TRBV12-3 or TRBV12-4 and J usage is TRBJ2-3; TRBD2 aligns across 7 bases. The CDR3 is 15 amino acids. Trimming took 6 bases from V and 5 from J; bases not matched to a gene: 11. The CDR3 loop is CASRPSGGGVDTQYF. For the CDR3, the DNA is TGTGCCAGCAGACCTAGCGGAGGAGGGGTAGATACGCAGTATTTT.

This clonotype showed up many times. CDR3 coding DNA: TGTGCCAGCACCCTCCCAGGGACAGCATCCTACGAGCAGTACTTC. This gives the protein CASTLPGTASYEQYF. The genes are TRBV7-2 and TRBJ2-7, with TRBD1 identical over 7 bases. Trimming took 7 bases from V and 1 from J; bases not matched to a gene: 10. CDR1 is SGHTA, CDR2 FQGNSA, per germline. CDR3 size: 15 residues.

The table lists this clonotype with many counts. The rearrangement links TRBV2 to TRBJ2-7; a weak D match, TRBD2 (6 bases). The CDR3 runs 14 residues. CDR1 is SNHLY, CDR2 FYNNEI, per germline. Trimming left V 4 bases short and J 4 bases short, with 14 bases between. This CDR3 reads CASSVASESYEQYF. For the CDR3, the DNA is TGTGCCAGCAGTGTGGCTAGCGAGTCATACGAGCAGTACTTC. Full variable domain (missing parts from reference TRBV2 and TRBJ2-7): EPEVTQTPSHQVTQMGQEVILRCVPISNHLYFYWYRQILGQKVEFLVSFYNNEISEKSEIFDDQFSVERPDGSNFTLKIRSTKLEDSAMYFCASSVASESYEQYFGPGTRLTVT.

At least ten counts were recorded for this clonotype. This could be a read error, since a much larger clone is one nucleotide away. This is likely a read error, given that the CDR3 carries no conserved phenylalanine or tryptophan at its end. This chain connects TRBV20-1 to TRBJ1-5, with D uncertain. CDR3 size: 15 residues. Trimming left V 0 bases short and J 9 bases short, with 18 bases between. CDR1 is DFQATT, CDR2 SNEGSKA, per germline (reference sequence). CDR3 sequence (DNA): TGCAGTGCTAGAGATATTGTGGCAGTTCGTGGGCCCCAGCATCTT. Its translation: CSARDIVAVRGPQHL.

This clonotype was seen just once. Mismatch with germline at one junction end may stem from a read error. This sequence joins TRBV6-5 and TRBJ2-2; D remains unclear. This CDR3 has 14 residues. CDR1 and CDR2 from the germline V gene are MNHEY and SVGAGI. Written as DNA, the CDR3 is TGTGCCATCAGTTACGGTCAAGGCACCTGGGAGCTGTTTTTT. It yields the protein CAISYGQGTWELFF.

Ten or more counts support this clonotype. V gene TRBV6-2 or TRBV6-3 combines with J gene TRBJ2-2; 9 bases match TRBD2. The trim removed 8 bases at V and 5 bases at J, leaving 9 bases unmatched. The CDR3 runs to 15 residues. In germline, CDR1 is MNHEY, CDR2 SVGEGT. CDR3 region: CASLSGSLGTGELFF. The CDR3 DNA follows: TGTGCCAGCCTTAGCGGGAGTTTAGGGACCGGGGAGCTGTTTTTT.

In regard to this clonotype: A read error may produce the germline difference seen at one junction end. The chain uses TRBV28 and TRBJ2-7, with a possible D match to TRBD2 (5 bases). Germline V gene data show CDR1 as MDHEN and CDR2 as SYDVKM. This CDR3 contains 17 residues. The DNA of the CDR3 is TGTGCCAGCAGCTTTACATTAGACGGGGTTCTCTCCTACGAGCAGCACTTC. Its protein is CASSFTLDGVLSYEQHF. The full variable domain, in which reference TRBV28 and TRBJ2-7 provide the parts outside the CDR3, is DVKVTQSSRYLVKRTGEKVFLECVQDMDHENMFWYRQDPGLGLRLIYFSYDVKMKEKGDIPEGYSVSREKKERFSLILESASTNQTSMYLCASSFTLDGVLSYEQHFGPGTRLTVT.

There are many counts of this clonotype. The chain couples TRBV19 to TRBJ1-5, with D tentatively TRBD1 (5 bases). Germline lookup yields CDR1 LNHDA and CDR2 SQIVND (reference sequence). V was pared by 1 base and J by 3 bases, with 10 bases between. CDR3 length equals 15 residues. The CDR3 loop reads CASSIGRRDNQPQHF. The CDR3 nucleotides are TGTGCCAGTAGTATAGGGCGCAGGGACAATCAGCCCCAGCATTTT.

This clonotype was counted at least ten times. Here the CDR3 DNA reads TGTGCCAGCAGTGAAGACCCCCTTCGGGCTTTCTTT. Its translation: CASSEDPLRAFF. The rearrangement joins TRBV2 to TRBJ1-1, with D unclear. The CDR3 length is 12 residues. Germline CDR1 reads SNHLY; CDR2 reads FYNNEI. Between the trimmed V and J ends, which lost 1 base and 11 bases, there was a span of 11 bases.

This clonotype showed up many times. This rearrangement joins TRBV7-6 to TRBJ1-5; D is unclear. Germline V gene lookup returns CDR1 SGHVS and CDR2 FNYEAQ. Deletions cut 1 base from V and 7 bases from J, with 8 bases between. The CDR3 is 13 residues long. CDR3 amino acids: CASSLGAGQPQHF. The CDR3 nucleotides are TGTGCCAGCAGCTTAGGGGCGGGGCAGCCCCAGCATTTT.

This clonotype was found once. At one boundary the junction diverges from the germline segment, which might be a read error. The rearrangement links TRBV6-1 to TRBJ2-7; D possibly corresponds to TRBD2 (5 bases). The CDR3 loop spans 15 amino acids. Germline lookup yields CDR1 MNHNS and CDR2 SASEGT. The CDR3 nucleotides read TGTGCCAGAAGTGACTCAATGGGGAGCTCCTACGAGAAGTACTTC. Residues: CARSDSMGSSYEKYF.

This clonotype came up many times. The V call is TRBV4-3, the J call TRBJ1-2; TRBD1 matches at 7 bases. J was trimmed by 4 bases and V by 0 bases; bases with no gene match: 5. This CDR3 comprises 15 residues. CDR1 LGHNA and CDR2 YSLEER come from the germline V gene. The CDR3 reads CASSQDQTGSYGYTF. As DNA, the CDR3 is TGCGCCAGCAGCCAAGATCAGACAGGGTCCTATGGCTACACCTTC.

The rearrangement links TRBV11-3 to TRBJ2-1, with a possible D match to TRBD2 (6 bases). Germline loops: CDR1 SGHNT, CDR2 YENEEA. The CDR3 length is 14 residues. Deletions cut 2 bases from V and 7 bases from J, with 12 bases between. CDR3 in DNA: TGTGCCAGCAGCTTATGTGGAGCGGGTAATGAGCAGTTCTTC. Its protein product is CASSLCGAGNEQFF.

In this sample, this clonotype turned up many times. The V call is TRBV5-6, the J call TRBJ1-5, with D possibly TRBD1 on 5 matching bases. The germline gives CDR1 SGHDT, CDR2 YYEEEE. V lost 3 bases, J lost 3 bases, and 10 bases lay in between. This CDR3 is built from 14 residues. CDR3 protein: CASSWGSSNQPQHF. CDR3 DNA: TGTGCCAGCAGCTGGGGCAGCTCCAATCAGCCCCAGCATTTT.

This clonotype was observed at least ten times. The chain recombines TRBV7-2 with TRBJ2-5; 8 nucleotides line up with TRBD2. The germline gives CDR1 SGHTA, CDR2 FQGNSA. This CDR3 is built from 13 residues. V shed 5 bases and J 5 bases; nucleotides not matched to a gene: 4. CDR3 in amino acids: CASSLGRGETQYF. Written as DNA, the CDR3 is TGTGCCAGCAGCCTCGGGAGGGGGGAGACCCAGTACTTC.

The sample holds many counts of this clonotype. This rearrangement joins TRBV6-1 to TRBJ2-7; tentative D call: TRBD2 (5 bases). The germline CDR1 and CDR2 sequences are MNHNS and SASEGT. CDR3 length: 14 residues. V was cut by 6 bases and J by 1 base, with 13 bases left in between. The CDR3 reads CASRDIGRSYEQYF. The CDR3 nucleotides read TGTGCCAGCAGGGATATAGGGAGATCCTACGAGCAGTACTTC.